This TCR beta chain was observed in a study of blood T cell repertoires in COVID-19. TCRdb's table, derived via immunoSEQ multiplex PCR, lists solely in-frame clones and lacks some. The repertoire holds around 300,000 clones, with about nine tenths as singletons. This CDR3 is 15 amino acids long. In germline, CDR1 is SGHRS, CDR2 YFSETQ. Deletions cut 1 base from V and 5 bases from J, with 15 bases between. This clone was counted once. The sample comprised peripheral blood. The chain recombines TRBV5-1 with TRBJ2-5; D possibly corresponds to TRBD1 (5 bases). This clonotype was obtained from a man aged 45 to 65 with acute or convalescent COVID-19. The CDR3 protein is CASSLLRGVAETQYF. CDR3 bases: TGCGCCAGCAGCTTGCTTAGGGGTGTCGCGGAGACCCAGTACTTC. Filled out from reference TRBV5-1 and TRBJ2-5, the complete variable domain reads KAGVTQTPRYLIKTRGQQVTLSCSPISGHRSVSWYQQTPGQGLQFLFEYFSETQRNKGNFPGRFSGRQFSNSRSEMNVSTLELGDSALYLCASSLLRGVAETQYFGPGTRLLVL.